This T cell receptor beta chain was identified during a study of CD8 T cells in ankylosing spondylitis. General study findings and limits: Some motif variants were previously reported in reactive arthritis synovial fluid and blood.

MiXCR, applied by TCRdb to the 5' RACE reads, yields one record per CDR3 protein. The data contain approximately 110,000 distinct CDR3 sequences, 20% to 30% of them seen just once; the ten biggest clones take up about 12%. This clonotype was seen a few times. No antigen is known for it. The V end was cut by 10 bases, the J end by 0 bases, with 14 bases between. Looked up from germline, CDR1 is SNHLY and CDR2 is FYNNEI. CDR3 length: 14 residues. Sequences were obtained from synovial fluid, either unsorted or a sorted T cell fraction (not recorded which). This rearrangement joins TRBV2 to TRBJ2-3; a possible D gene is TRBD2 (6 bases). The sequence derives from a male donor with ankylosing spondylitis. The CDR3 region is CATAIAASTDTQYF. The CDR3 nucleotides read TGTGCCACGGCGATAGCGGCTAGCACAGATACGCAGTATTTT. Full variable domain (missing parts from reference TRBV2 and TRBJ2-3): EPEVTQTPSHQVTQMGQEVILRCVPISNHLYFYWYRQILGQKVEFLVSFYNNEISEKSEIFDDQFSVERPDGSNFTLKIRSTKLEDSAMYFCATAIAASTDTQYFGPGTRLTVL.